This T cell receptor beta chain was found in a study of OX40 agonist ivuxolimab in advanced cancers. Across the study: It was ivuxolimab, an agonistic anti-OX40 (CD134) antibody, that patients were treated with. General study results and limits: Dose levels from 0.1 to 3.0 mg/kg saw CD4+ and CD8+ blood T cells expand clonally by week 6.

The CDR3 has 15 residues. Germline V gene sequence: CDR1 LNHDA, CDR2 SQIVND (reference sequence). The V and J ends lost 5 bases and 8 bases, in that order; junction bases with no gene match: 9. As regards this clone: Its antigen remains unidentified.

TCRdb keeps only in-frame clones here, not all; method: immunoSEQ multiplex PCR. The sample contains about 70,000 clones, around 86% of which appear only once. The sequencing here drew on CD4+ or CD8+ T cells sorted from blood, taken in a trial of the OX40 agonist ivuxolimab. The chain is built from TRBV19 and TRBJ2-1; 10 bases agree with TRBD2. The clonotype originates from an adult with an advanced solid tumor such as melanoma, head and neck, liver or kidney cancer. CDR3 sequence reads: CASSPERGGVDEQFF. The CDR3 DNA is TGTGCCAGTAGTCCCGAGCGGGGGGGCGTTGATGAGCAGTTCTTC.